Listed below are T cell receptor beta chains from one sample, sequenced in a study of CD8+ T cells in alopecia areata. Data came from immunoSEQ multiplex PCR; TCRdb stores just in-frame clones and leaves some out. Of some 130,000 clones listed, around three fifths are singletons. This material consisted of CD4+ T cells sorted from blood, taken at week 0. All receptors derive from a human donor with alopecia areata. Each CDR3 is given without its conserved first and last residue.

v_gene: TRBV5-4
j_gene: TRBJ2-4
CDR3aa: ASSFTTRAGDANIQY

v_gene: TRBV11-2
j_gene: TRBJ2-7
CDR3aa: ASSLSGGAYEQY

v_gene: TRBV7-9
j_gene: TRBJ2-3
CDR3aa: ASSFLPSGSAADTQY

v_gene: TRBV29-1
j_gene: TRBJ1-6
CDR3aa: SVAKGNNSPLH

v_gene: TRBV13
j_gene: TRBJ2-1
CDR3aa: ASSLLTKRENYNEQF

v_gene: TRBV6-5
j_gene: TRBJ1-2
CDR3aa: ASSKRQNNYGYT

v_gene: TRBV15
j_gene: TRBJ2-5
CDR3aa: ATSLDRDIQETQY

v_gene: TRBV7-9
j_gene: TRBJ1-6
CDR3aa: ASSSGTDNSPLH

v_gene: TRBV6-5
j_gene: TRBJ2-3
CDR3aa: ATSSGISSDTQY

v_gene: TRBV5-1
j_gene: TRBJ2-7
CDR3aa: ASRQGQFEDEQY

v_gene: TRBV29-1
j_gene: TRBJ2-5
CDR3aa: SVEFGRQETQY

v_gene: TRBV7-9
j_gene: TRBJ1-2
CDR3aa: ASSLGSDYGYT

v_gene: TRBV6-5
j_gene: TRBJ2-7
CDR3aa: ASSYRVSKPYEQY

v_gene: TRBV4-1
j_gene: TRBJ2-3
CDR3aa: ASSQAKLAGATDTQY

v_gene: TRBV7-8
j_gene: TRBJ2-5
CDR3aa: ASSLQPSGGETQY

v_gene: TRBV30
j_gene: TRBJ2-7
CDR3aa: AWQGAYEQY

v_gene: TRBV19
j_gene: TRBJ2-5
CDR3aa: ASSMVWGRETQY

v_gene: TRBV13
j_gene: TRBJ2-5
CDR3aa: ASSWGQGQETQY

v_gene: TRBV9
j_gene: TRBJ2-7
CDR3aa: ASSVAEGAREQY

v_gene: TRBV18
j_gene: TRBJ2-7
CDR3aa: ASSITRSGWSYEQY

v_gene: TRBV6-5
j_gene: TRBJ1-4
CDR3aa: ASRPGDSKEKLF

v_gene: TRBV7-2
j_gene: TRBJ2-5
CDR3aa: ASRKRLAGVEGETQY

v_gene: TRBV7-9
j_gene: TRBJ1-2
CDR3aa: ASSPAQGLGYT